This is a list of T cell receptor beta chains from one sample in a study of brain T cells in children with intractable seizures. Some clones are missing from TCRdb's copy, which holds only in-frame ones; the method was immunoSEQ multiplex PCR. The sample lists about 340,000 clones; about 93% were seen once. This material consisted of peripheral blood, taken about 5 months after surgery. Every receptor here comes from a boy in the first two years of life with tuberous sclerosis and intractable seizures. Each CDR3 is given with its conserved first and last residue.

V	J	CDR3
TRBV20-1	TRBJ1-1	CSASFGTEAFF
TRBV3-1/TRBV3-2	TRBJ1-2	CASSQNGNYGYTF
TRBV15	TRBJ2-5	CATSREGTDQETQYF
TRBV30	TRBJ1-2	CACSRSPRGYTF
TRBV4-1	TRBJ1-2	CASSNPAGNYGYTF
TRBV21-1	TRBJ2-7	CASSNQAGNSGEQYF
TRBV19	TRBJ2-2	CASSSGTQQNTGELFF
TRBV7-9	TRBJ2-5	CASRPGLAAQETQYF
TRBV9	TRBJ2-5	CASSVGGQGETQYF
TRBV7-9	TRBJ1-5	CASSITGANQPQHF
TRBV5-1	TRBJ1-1	CASSLSGGSNTEAFF
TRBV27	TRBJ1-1	CASSSRQKMVHTEAFF
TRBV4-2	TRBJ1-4	CASSQDLDEKLFF
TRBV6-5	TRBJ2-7	CASRRGGHSSYEQYF
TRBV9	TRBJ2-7	CASSVGLAGNYEQYF
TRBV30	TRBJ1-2	CAWSVWASNYGYTF
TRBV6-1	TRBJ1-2	CASSENRLGYTF
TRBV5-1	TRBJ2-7	CASSAGGTGAYEQYF
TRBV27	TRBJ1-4	CASADKGRRRTNEKLFF
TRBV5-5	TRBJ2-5	CASSSPYQETQYF
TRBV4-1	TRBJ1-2	CASSQEERTGFYGYTF
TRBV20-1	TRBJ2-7	CSATQGYEQYF
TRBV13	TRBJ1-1	CASSMNTNTEAFF
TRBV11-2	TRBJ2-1	CASSLGSSGRFDEQFF
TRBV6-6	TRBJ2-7	CASETLMHEQYF
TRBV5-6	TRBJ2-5	CASSASGRGETQYF
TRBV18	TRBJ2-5	CASSPQTGSGETQYF
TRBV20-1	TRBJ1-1	CSASLGPNTEAFF
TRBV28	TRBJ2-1	CASSPTPFLDNEQFF
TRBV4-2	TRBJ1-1	CASSSFQKVRVDRDLAEAFF
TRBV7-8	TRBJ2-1	CASSHFQGGRDEQFF
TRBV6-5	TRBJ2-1	CASTPLGDEQFF
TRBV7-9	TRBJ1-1	CASSLPGQFTEAFF
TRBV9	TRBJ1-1	CASSGNPGQGGRATEAFF
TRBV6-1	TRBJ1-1	CASSESRGNTEAFF
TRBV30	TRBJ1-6	CAWSAAQGSRPPLHF
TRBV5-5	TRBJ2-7	CASSPVRTSGGGSSYEQYF
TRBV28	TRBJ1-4	CASSLEGTVNEKLFF
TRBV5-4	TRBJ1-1	CASSAGGQGSEAFF
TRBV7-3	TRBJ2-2	CASSVVGLAVNTGELFF
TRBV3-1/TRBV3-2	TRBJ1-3	CATLSSGNTIYF
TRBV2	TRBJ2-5	CASSLKYLAGGTQETQYF
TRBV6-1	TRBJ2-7	CASSELRGLSYEQYF
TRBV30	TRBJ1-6	CAWSEDSNSPLHF
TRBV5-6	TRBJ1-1	CASSWDGTNTEAFF
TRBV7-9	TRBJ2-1	CASSPSGSLPIDEQFF
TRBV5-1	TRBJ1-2	CASSLARGTGALEGYTF
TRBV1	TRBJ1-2	CTSRTGQGHSGYTF
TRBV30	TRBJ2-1	CAWSGLAVYNEQFF
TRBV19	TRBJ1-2	CASSFRTGPSNYGYTF
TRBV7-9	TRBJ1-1	CASSLLGQGSLTEAFF
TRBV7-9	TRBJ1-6	CASSDTLQGNPLHF
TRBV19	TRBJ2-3	CASSIGVADTQYF
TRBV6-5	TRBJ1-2	CASRQTHNYGYTF
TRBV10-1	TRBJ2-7	CASSSGTGLYEQYF
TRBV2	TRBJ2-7	CASSARQSYYEQYF